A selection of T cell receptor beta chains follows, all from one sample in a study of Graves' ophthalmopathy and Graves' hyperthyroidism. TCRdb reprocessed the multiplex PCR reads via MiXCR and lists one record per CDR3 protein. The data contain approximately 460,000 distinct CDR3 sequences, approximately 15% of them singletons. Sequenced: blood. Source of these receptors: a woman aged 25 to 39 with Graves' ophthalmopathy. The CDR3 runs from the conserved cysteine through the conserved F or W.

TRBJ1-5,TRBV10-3,CAISADQPQHF
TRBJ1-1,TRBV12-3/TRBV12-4,CASSLGKSTEAFF
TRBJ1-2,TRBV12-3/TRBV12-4,CASSFHRAGGYTF
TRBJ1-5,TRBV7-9,CASSLGTGRQQPQHF
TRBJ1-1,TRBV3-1,CASSPKTRGANTEAFF
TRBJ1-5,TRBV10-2,CASSKKGTGQPQHF
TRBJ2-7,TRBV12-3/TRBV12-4,CASSSSNPDRGRYEQYF
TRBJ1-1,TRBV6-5,CASSYSTGHRNTEAFF
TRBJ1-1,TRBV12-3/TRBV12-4,CASTKGPEAFF
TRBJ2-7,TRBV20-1,CSGGTGYNEQYF
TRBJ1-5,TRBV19,CASSIMGLGNQPQHF
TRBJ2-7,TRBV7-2,CASSLALPGPYEQYF
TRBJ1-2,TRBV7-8,CASSLTRGSSYGYTF
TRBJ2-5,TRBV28,CASSLSEGLGETQYF
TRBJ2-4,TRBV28,CASSSGGQGPKNIQYF
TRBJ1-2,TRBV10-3,CAISESRQGGYTF
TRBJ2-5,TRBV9,CASSGGTTQETQYF
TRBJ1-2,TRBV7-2,CASSFDGTANYGYTF